The clone carrying this T cell receptor beta chain has just a few counts. Antigen: not known. The sample originates from a study of T cell repertoires in cytomegalovirus infection. This CDR3 spans 14 amino acids. Germline lookup yields CDR1 DFQATT and CDR2 SNEGSKA (reference sequence). V dropped 5 bases and J dropped 3 bases, with 15 bases sitting between them. TCRdb re-called the reads through MiXCR, storing one row per CDR3 protein. The sample yields about 830,000 distinct CDR3 sequences, about 33% seen once. The TCR comes from a human donor in good health (CMV status not recorded). Some clones in this sample may be carry-over from other donors' samples. This specimen was cultured CD8+ T cells from PBMCs, taken from culture after CMV antigen stimulation. The chain links TRBV20-1 to TRBJ2-3; possible D gene TRBD2, 7 bases. The CDR3 nucleotides read TGCAGTGCTTTACGGGGGGCATGGACAGATACGCAGTATTTT. Amino acids: CSALRGAWTDTQYF.